The T cell receptor (beta chain) under discussion was sequenced for a study of vaccination effects on CD4 cells after COVID-19. In regard to this clone: Its antigen remains unidentified.

General study results and limits: Clones from infection and from vaccination both contracted markedly late after vaccination. There was only 1 of 255 vaccine-induced clones in healthy vaccinees that cross-reacted with common cold coronaviruses.

ViraFEST assay sequencing came after antigen-specific CD4+ T cells were expanded with viral peptide pools. Having been cultured for around ten days, the cells underwent CD4+ T cell isolation. Recipients of the vaccine had no prior SARS-CoV-2 infection and negative nucleocapsid antibodies. They grew under 2.5 million PBMC in each well, adding approximately 10 IU/ml IL-2 and 10 ug/ml peptides. Each culture had half its medium swapped for IL-2 medium on days 3 and 7. In germline, CDR1 is MNHNS, CDR2 SASEGT. The CDR3 sequence is 13 residues long. Trimming took 2 bases from V and 4 from J, leaving 6 bases between them. Sequencing was performed with immunoSEQ multiplex PCR; in TCRdb, only in-frame clones are kept and a portion is missing. The table shows 62,000 or so clones, with 75% to 90% occurring only once.

The sample here was CD4+ T cells from PBMCs cultured with SARS-CoV-2 spike peptides, taken before COVID-19 vaccination. This receptor was obtained from a human donor who received a COVID-19 vaccine. The chain couples TRBV6-1 to TRBJ1-5; D is unresolved. CDR3 DNA: TGTGCCAGCAGTGAAAGGAGGAATCAGCCCCAGCATTTT. Its translation: CASSERRNQPQHF.